Here is one TCR beta chain with its context. Antigen specificity is unknown. TCRdb's table, derived via immunoSEQ multiplex PCR, lists solely in-frame clones and lacks some. The data contain around 160,000 clones, roughly 94% of them singletons. The source of the sample is a study of T cell responses to AZD1222 COVID-19 vaccine. Study-wide results and caveats: The study sampled repertoires only after the peak T cell response. At baseline, seropositivity was found in only a handful of AZD1222 recipients.

The source material was peripheral blood, sampled on day 0 of AZD1222 vaccination. The receptor was isolated from an adult in good health.

For the CDR3, the DNA is TGCGCCAGCAGTCCGACTAGTATGGAGACCCAGTACTTC. Its translation: CASSPTSMETQYF. The chain is built from TRBV4-1 and TRBJ2-5, with TRBD2 as a possible D gene (6 bases). The CDR3 spans 13 residues. With 6 bases removed from V and 5 bases from J, the gap between germline ends came to 13 bases. Germline CDR1 is MGHRA and CDR2 is YSYEKL.